These 25 T cell receptor beta chains came from one sample sequenced in a study of regulatory T cells in long-lasting Graves disease. Building of the TCR beta libraries involved iRepertoire HTBI primers and Arm-PCR of CDR3 regions. From the multiplex PCR reads, TCRdb called clonotypes with MiXCR, one entry per CDR3 protein. The sample lists some 340,000 distinct CDR3 sequences, more than 20% seen once, with under 35% in the top ten. Time point denoted: persistent/refractory GD, antithyroid drugs over 5 years with positive TRAb. Following extraction of RNA from PBMCs, that RNA was used to make the TCR library. This material consisted of peripheral blood mononuclear cells (PBMCs), taken when the disease was refractory, from a patient treated with antithyroid drugs. The receptor source for this set is a woman aged 40 to 50 with Graves disease.

This clonotype was found a few times. This chain uses TRBV5-1 with TRBJ2-2; D is unclear. CDR1 is SGHRS, CDR2 YFSETQ, per germline. This CDR3 comprises 13 residues. With 7 bases removed from V and 5 bases from J, the gap between germline ends came to 12 bases. CDR3 in DNA: TGCGCCAGCCGCAGGACGGGTACCGGGGAGCTGTTTTTT. This translates into CASRRTGTGELFF.

In regard to this clonotype: This may arise from a read error, as a much more abundant clone is one base away. V and J are TRBV20-1 and TRBJ2-7; TRBD2 agrees at 8 bases. J gave up 5 bases and V 1 base, and 13 bases lay outside the gene matches. CDR3 size: 16 residues. Germline CDR1 is DFQATT and CDR2 is SNEGSKA (reference sequence). The CDR3 coding sequence is TGCAGTGCTAGAGGTCATAGGGCTAGCGGGTTGCACGAGCAGTACTTC. As protein: CSARGHRASGLHEQYF.

The sample holds many counts of this clonotype. The rearrangement links TRBV28 to TRBJ2-7; TRBD1 agrees at 7 bases. Germline CDR1 MDHEN, CDR2 SYDVKM. This CDR3 comprises 14 residues. V was clipped by 3 bases and J by 3 bases; unmatched bases: 5. CDR3 protein: CASSLYRGYYEQYF. The CDR3 DNA is TGTGCCAGCAGTTTGTACAGGGGTTACTACGAGCAGTACTTC.

This clonotype was counted a few times. The rearrangement joins TRBV20-1 to TRBJ1-1; D is undetermined. CDR1 is DFQATT, CDR2 SNEGSKA, per germline (reference sequence). The CDR3 spans 15 residues. Trimming removed 0 bases from V and 0 bases from J, with 11 bases in between. CDR3 DNA sequence: TGCAGTGCTAGAGAAGGATGGACGGTGAACACTGAAGCTTTCTTT. This encodes CSAREGWTVNTEAFF.

The rearrangement uses TRBV28 and TRBJ2-4; either TRBD1 or TRBD2 may fit D (6 bases each). V dropped 3 bases and J dropped 12 bases, with 18 bases sitting between them. The germline V gene encodes CDR1 MDHEN and CDR2 SYDVKM. The CDR3 is made up of 14 amino acids. This chain's CDR3 is CASSLAGQKGGQYF. The DNA for the CDR3 is TGTGCCAGCAGTTTGGCTGGACAAAAGGGGGGTCAGTACTTC.

This clonotype came up many times. The rearrangement links TRBV25-1 to TRBJ1-5; tentatively, D is TRBD1 (5 bases). The V and J ends lost 4 bases and 3 bases respectively, with 7 bases between them. The CDR3 totals 13 residues. In germline, CDR1 is MGHDK, CDR2 SYGVNS. The CDR3 here is CASSGQFNQPQHF. As DNA, the CDR3 is TGTGCCAGCAGTGGACAGTTCAATCAGCCCCAGCATTTT.

This clonotype was counted at least ten times. V and J are TRBV6-1 and TRBJ1-6, with D perhaps matching TRBD1 (6 bases). Germline V gene sequence: CDR1 MNHNS, CDR2 SASEGT. V was clipped by 2 bases and J by 1 base, with 12 bases between them. This CDR3 contains 17 residues. The CDR3 DNA sequence: TGTGCCAGCAGTGAAAACCAGGGGCGGTCCTATAATTCACCCCTCCACTTT. This codes for CASSENQGRSYNSPLHF.

This clonotype has only a few counts. This chain joins TRBV29-1 and TRBJ1-2; maybe TRBD1 (5 bases). Germline CDR1 SQVTM, CDR2 ANQGSEA. CDR3 length: 12 residues. The germline V and J ends were trimmed by 5 bases and 7 bases, with 14 bases remaining between them. The CDR3: CSVTEGFAGYTF. Written as DNA, the CDR3 is TGCAGCGTTACAGAGGGGTTCGCTGGCTACACCTTC.

This clonotype was observed many times. This chain uses TRBV10-3 with TRBJ1-2, with 11 bases that match TRBD1. The CDR3 is 14 residues long. With V trimmed by 9 bases and J by 4 bases, 7 bases remained unmatched. From germline, CDR1 is ENHRY and CDR2 SYGVKD. CDR3 amino acids: CAIPWGTGGYGYTF. CDR3 bases: TGTGCCATACCCTGGGGGACAGGGGGCTATGGCTACACCTTC.

This clonotype has more than one count but fewer than ten. The rearrangement joins TRBV6-2 or TRBV6-3 to TRBJ2-7; 9 bases line up with TRBD1. Germline CDR1 MNHEY, CDR2 SVGEGT. V was pared by 2 bases and J by 5 bases, with 10 bases of the junction left unmatched. This CDR3 is 16 amino acids long. CDR3 protein: CASSYPLGQGLDEQYF. The CDR3 DNA sequence: TGTGCCAGCAGTTACCCTCTGGGACAGGGTCTCGACGAGCAGTACTTC.

This clonotype has a count of ten or more. The chain uses TRBV6-5 and TRBJ2-7; 10 positions agree with TRBD1. CDR3 length: 15 residues. J was trimmed by 2 bases and V by 0 bases; bases with no gene match: 1. From germline, CDR1 is MNHEY and CDR2 SVGAGI. The CDR3 reads CASSYSGQGAYEQYF. CDR3 bases: TGTGCCAGCAGTTACTCCGGACAGGGGGCCTACGAGCAGTACTTC.

To note about this clonotype: A much larger clonotype is one base distant, so this may be a read error. The chain recombines TRBV7-8 with TRBJ1-6, with 7 bases fitting TRBD1. The J segment lost 8 bases and the V segment lost 5 bases, leaving 6 bases of the junction unmatched. The CDR3 totals 14 residues. Germline CDR1 SGHVS, CDR2 FQNEAQ. CDR3 nucleotide sequence: TGTGCCAGCAGCGAGACAGGGCTCGATTCACCCCTCCACTTT. Translating gives CASSETGLDSPLHF.

A remark on this clonotype: One end of the junction is discordant with germline, which a read error may explain. CDR3 bases: TGTGCCAGCAGTGACTCGGAGGGGGCTAATGAGAACACCGGGGAGCTGTTTTTT. This sequence encodes CASSDSEGANENTGELFF. The chain uses TRBV6-8 and TRBJ2-2, with a weak D call TRBD1 (7 bases). CDR1 and CDR2 from the germline V gene are MNHGY and SAAAGT. The CDR3 length is 18 residues.

The rearrangement uses TRBV28 and TRBJ2-1; the D is unclear. V lost 3 bases, J lost 4 bases, and 4 bases lay in between. CDR1 and CDR2 from the germline V gene are MDHEN and SYDVKM. The CDR3 is 12 amino acids. CDR3 nucleotides: TGTGCCAGCAGTTTCGAGTACAATGAGCAGTTCTTC. Its translation is CASSFEYNEQFF.

This clonotype was detected ten times or more. In DNA form, the CDR3 reads TGTGCCAGCAGCTCCTTGTCTAGCGGGAATTGGAATGAGCAGTTCTTC. Amino acids: CASSSLSSGNWNEQFF. The V call is TRBV7-3, the J call TRBJ2-1, with 9 bases that match TRBD2. CDR1 SGHTA and CDR2 FQGTGA come from the germline V gene. The CDR3 has 16 residues. V gave up 4 bases and J gave up 7 bases; unmatched junction bases: 11.

This clonotype turned up a few times. The chain couples TRBV7-6 to TRBJ2-5; 8 nucleotides agree with TRBD2. The CDR3 extends over 16 amino acids. Trimming removed 5 bases from V and 5 bases from J; junction bases left unmatched: 13. Germline CDR1 is SGHVS and CDR2 is FNYEAQ. The CDR3 coding sequence is TGTGCCAGCAGCCATAACTCGGGGGGGTTAAGGGAGACCCAGTACTTC. Amino acid sequence: CASSHNSGGLRETQYF.

As concerns this clonotype: A far larger clone is one nucleotide away, so this likely arose from a read error. The chain recombines TRBV28 with TRBJ1-6; TRBD1 might be the D (5 bases). CDR1 is MDHEN and CDR2 is SYDVKM in the germline V gene. The CDR3 is made up of 14 amino acids. CDR3 loop: CASSPRQGWTEALF. Here the CDR3 DNA reads TGTGCCAGCAGCCCCCGGCAGGGCTGGACTGAAGCTCTCTTT.

The chain recombines TRBV7-9 with TRBJ2-1; 14 positions match TRBD2. Germline V gene lookup returns CDR1 SEHNR and CDR2 FQNEAQ (reference sequence). The CDR3 contains 17 residues. With V trimmed by 5 bases and J by 0 bases, 3 bases remained unmatched. DNA for the CDR3: TGTGCCAGCAGCCCCGGACTAGCGGGAGGCTCCTACAATGAGCAGTTCTTC. Protein: CASSPGLAGGSYNEQFF.

This clonotype has only a few counts. The J gene is TRBJ2-1, the V gene TRBV28; 14 positions match TRBD2. Trimming took 3 bases from V and 8 from J; bases not matched to a gene: 6. Per the germline V gene, CDR1 is MDHEN and CDR2 is SYDVKM. The CDR3 loop spans 16 amino acids. CDR3 in amino acids: CASSFPGLAGGHEQFF. For the CDR3, the DNA is TGTGCCAGCAGTTTCCCCGGACTAGCGGGAGGCCATGAGCAGTTCTTC.

This chain joins TRBV4-1 and TRBJ2-1; D gene ambiguous. Germline V lookup: CDR1 MGHRA, CDR2 YSYEKL. V was cut by 1 base and J by 2 bases, with 15 bases left in between. The CDR3 is 17 residues long. The CDR3 DNA follows: TGCGCCAGCAGCCAAGTAAATTGGGCTAGTACCTACAATGAGCAGTTCTTC. Amino acid sequence: CASSQVNWASTYNEQFF.

The sample holds a few counts of this clonotype. This chain uses TRBV7-9 with TRBJ2-7; TRBD2 agrees at 8 bases. The CDR3 extends over 16 amino acids. Germline V CDR1 and CDR2: SEHNR, FQNEAQ (reference sequence). V lost 6 bases and J lost 3; bases outside the gene matches: 13. CDR3 bases: TGTGCCAGCAGACCCGGCTATAGCGGGGAAAGCTACGAGCAGTACTTC. It is translated as CASRPGYSGESYEQYF.

This clonotype was seen only a few times. This sequence joins TRBV28 and TRBJ2-3; 7 bases are a match to TRBD2. The V and J ends lost 2 bases and 0 bases, in that order; junction bases with no gene match: 5. In germline, CDR1 is MDHEN, CDR2 SYDVKM. This CDR3 is built from 16 residues. CDR3 in amino acids: CASSLRLAVSTDTQYF. The CDR3 nucleotides read TGTGCCAGCAGTTTAAGGCTAGCGGTTAGCACAGATACGCAGTATTTT.

V and J are TRBV12-3 or TRBV12-4 and TRBJ2-2; perhaps TRBD1 as D (6 bases). Trimming stripped 5 bases from V and 8 bases from J, with 15 bases between. This CDR3 comprises 14 residues. The CDR3 reads CASSQLTGKGELFF. Here the CDR3 DNA reads TGTGCCAGCAGTCAACTAACAGGGAAAGGGGAGCTGTTTTTT.

The J gene is TRBJ2-7, the V gene TRBV29-1; possibly TRBD2 for D (6 bases). Looked up from germline, CDR1 is SQVTM and CDR2 is ANQGSEA. The CDR3 is made up of 14 amino acids. V was pared by 7 bases and J by 0 bases, with 16 bases between. CDR3 region: CSGLGRAPSYEQYF. Here the CDR3 DNA reads TGCAGCGGACTAGGGCGGGCACCCTCCTACGAGCAGTACTTC.

Many counts were recorded for this clonotype. The chain links TRBV6-5 to TRBJ2-5; 15 bases fit TRBD2. Trimming took 2 bases from V and 3 from J; bases not matched to a gene: 7. This CDR3 comprises 18 residues. Per germline, CDR1 MNHEY and CDR2 SVGAGI. The CDR3 protein is CASSYAQRTSGREETQYF. CDR3 coding DNA: TGTGCCAGCAGTTACGCCCAACGGACTAGCGGGAGGGAAGAGACCCAGTACTTC.